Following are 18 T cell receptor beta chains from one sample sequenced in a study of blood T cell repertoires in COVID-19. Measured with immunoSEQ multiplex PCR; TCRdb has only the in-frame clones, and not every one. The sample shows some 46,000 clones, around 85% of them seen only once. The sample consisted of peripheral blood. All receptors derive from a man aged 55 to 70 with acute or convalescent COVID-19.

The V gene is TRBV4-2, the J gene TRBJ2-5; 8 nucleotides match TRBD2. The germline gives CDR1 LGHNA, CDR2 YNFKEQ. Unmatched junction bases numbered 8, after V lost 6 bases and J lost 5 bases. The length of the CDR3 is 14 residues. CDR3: CASSPREGGETQYF. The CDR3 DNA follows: TGTGCCAGCAGTCCACGGGAGGGGGGGGAGACCCAGTACTTC.

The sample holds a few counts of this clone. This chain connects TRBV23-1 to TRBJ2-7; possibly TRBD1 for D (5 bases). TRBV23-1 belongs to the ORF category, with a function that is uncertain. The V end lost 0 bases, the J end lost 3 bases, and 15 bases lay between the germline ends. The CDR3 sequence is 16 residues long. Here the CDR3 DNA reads TGCGCCAGCAGTCAATCCCCGTGGCAGGGAAACTACGAGCAGTACTTC. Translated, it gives CASSQSPWQGNYEQYF.

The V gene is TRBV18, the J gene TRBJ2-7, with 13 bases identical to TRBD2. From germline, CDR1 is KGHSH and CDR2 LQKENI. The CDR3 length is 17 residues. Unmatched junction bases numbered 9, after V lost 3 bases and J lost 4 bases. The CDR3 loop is CASSPKDGLAGAYEQYF. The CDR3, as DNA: TGTGCCAGCTCACCCAAAGATGGACTAGCGGGAGCTTACGAGCAGTACTTC.

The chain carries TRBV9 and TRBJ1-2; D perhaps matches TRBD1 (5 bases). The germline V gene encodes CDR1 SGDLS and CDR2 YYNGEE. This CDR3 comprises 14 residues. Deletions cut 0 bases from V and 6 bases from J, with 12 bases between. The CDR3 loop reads CASSVGQSRHGYTF. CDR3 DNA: TGTGCCAGCAGCGTAGGACAGAGTAGACATGGCTACACCTTC.

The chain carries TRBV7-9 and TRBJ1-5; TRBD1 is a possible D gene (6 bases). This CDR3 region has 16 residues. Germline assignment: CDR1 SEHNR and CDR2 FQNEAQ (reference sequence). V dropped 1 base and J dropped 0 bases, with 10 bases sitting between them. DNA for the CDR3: TGTGCCAGCAGCTTAGGTCAAGGGGGTAGCAATCAGCCCCAGCATTTT. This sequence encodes CASSLGQGGSNQPQHF.

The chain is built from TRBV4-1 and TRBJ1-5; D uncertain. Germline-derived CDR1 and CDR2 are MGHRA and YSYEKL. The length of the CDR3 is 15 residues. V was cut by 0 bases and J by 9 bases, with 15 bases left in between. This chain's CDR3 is CASSQETAISAPQHF. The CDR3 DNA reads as TGCGCCAGCAGCCAAGAAACAGCTATTAGCGCGCCCCAGCATTTT.

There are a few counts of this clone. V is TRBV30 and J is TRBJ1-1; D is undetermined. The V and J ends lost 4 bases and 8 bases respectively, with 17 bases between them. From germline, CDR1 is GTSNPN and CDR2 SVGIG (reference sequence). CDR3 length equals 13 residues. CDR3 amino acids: CAWNSLRQAEAFF. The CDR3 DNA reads TGTGCCTGGAACAGTCTCCGGCAAGCAGAAGCTTTCTTT.

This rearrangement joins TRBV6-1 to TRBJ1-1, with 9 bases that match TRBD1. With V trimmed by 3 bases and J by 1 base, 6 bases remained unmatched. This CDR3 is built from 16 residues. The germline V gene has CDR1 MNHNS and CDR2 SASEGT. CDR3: CASSDPPGQGNTEAFF. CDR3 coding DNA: TGTGCCAGCAGTGACCCCCCGGGACAGGGGAACACTGAAGCTTTCTTT.

This chain's CDR3 is CASRTGTSGRTDTQYF. The DNA for the CDR3 is TGTGCCAGTAGGACCGGGACTAGCGGGAGGACAGATACGCAGTATTTT. This chain links TRBV19 with TRBJ2-3; 15 bases agree with TRBD2. With V trimmed by 6 bases and J by 3 bases, 4 bases remained unmatched. Germline V gene lookup returns CDR1 LNHDA and CDR2 SQIVND (reference sequence). The CDR3 extends over 16 amino acids.

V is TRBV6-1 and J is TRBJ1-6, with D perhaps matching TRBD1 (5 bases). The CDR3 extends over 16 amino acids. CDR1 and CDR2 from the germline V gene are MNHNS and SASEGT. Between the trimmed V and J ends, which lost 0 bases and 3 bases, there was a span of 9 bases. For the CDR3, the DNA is TGTGCCAGCAGTGAAGCGAGACAGCGCTATAATTCACCCCTCCACTTT. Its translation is CASSEARQRYNSPLHF.

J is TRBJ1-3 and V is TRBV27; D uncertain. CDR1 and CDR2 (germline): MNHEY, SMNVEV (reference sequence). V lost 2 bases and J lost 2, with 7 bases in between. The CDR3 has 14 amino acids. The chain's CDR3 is CASSLTRTGNTIYF. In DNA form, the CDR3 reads TGTGCCAGCAGTTTAACTCGAACTGGAAACACCATATATTTT.

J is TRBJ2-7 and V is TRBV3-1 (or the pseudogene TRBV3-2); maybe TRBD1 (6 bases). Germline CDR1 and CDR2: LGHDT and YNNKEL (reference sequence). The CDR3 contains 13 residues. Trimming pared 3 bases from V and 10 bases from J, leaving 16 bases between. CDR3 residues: CASSQRVQGDQYF. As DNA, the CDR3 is TGTGCCAGCAGCCAGAGGGTACAGGGAGATCAGTACTTC.

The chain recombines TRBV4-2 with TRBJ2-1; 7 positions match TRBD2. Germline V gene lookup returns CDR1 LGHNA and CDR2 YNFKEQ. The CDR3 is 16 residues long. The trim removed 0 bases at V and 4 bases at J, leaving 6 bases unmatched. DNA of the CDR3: TGTGCCAGCAGCCAAGATTCAGCGGGGTCTTACAATGAGCAGTTCTTC. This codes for CASSQDSAGSYNEQFF.

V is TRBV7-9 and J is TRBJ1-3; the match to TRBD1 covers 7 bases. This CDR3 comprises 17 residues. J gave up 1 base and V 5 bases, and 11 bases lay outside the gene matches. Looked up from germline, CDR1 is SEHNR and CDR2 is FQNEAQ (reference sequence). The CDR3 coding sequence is TGTGCCAGCAGCCCGACCTTCGACAGGGTGTCTGGAAACACCATATATTTT. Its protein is CASSPTFDRVSGNTIYF.

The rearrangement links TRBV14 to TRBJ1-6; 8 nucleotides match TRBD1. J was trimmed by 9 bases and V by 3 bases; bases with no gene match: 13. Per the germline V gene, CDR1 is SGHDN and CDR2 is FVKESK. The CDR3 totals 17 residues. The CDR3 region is CASSQSWEDRGGSPLHF. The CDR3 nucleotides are TGTGCCAGCAGCCAGAGTTGGGAAGACAGGGGTGGTTCACCCCTCCACTTT.

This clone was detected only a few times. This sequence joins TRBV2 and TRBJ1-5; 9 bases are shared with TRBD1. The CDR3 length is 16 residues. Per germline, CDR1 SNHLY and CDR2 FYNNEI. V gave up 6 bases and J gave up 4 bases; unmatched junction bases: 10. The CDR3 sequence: CASRAHRGPGNQPQHF. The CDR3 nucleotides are TGTGCCAGCAGGGCTCACAGGGGGCCGGGGAATCAGCCCCAGCATTTT.

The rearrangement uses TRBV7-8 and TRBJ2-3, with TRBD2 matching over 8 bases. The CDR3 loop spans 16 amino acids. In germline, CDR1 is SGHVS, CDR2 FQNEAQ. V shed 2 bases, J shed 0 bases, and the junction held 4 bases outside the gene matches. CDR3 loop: CASSLRIAGSTDTQYF. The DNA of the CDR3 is TGTGCCAGCAGCTTACGTATAGCGGGGAGCACAGATACGCAGTATTTT. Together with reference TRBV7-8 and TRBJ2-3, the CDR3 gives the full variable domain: GAGVSQSPRYKVAKRGQDVALRCDPISGHVSLFWYQQALGQGPEFLTYFQNEAQLDKSGLPSDRFFAERPEGSVSTLKIQRTQQEDSAVYLCASSLRIAGSTDTQYFGPGTRLTVL.

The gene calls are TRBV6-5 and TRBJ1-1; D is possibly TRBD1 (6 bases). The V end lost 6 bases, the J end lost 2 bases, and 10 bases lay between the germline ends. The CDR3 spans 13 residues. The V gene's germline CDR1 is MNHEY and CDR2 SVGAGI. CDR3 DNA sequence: TGTGCCAGCAGGACGACAGGTAACACTGAAGCTTTCTTT. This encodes CASRTTGNTEAFF.